What follows are 10 T cell receptor beta chains derived from one specimen sequenced in a study of patients and donors after allogeneic stem cell transplantation. TCRdb ran MiXCR on the RT-PCR reads and lists one entry per CDR3 protein. The sample consists of 70,000 to 95,000 distinct CDR3 sequences, roughly 4.9% of them appearing once. Sequencing was done on a sample of blood, either unsorted or a sorted T cell fraction (not recorded which). The origin of the receptors is a human donor who was either an allogeneic HSCT recipient or a stem cell or donor lymphocyte infusion donor (not recorded which). It is not recorded whose cells these are; they may come from a transplant donor.

The table lists this clonotype with many counts. The CDR3 DNA reads as TGTGCCAGCAGCCAATCGGGACAGGGGCGAAGTGGAAACACCATATATTTT. Translated, it gives CASSQSGQGRSGNTIYF. This chain joins TRBV16 and TRBJ1-3, with TRBD1 matching 10 bases. The trim removed 0 bases at V and 3 bases at J, leaving 5 bases unmatched. The CDR3 extends over 17 amino acids. The germline V gene encodes CDR1 KGHSY and CDR2 FQNENV.

This clonotype was picked up many times. The genes are TRBV7-9 and TRBJ2-2; the D is unclear. CDR1 is SEHNR and CDR2 is FQNEAQ in the germline V gene (reference sequence). V was clipped by 5 bases and J by 4 bases, with 14 bases between them. The CDR3 extends over 15 amino acids. The CDR3 region has the DNA TGTGCCAGCAGCCACCGGGCCTATATCACCGGGGAGCTGTTTTTT. Protein product: CASSHRAYITGELFF.

In DNA form, the CDR3 reads TGTGCTAGTGTCCAGGGACACACGTCGGGCCAGCAGTACTTC. This sequence encodes CASVQGHTSGQQYF. This sequence joins TRBV12-5 and TRBJ2-7; a possible D gene is TRBD1 (6 bases). Trimming took off 7 bases at V and 8 bases at J, with 21 bases between the two ends. The CDR3 sequence is 14 residues long. Germline CDR1 LGHNT, CDR2 FRNRAP.

This clonotype was seen more than once but under ten times. V usage is TRBV5-4 and J usage is TRBJ1-2, with D tentatively TRBD1 (5 bases). The CDR3 runs 15 residues. CDR1 is SGHNT, CDR2 YYREEE, per germline (reference sequence). Trimming left V 4 bases short and J 0 bases short, with 13 bases between. The CDR3 loop reads CASSPGRIANYGYTF. The DNA of the CDR3 is TGTGCCAGCAGCCCGGGACGGATAGCTAACTATGGCTACACCTTC.

This clonotype was recorded many times. The rearrangement uses TRBV20-1 and TRBJ2-1; D perhaps matches TRBD1 (6 bases). V gave up 6 bases and J gave up 10 bases, with 16 bases separating them. Germline lookup yields CDR1 DFQATT and CDR2 SNEGSKA (reference sequence). This CDR3 spans 12 amino acids. Here the CDR3 reads CSARDRLSEQFF. The CDR3 region has the DNA TGCAGTGCACGCGACAGGCTCTCCGAGCAGTTCTTC.

There are many counts of this clonotype. This sequence joins TRBV18 and TRBJ2-3, with D possibly TRBD1 on 6 matching bases. The V gene's germline CDR1 is KGHSH and CDR2 LQKENI. V lost 6 bases, J lost 2 bases, and 9 bases lay in between. CDR3 length: 13 amino acids. The CDR3 DNA reads as TGTGCCAGCTCGGACAGACACACAGATACGCAGTATTTT. It encodes CASSDRHTDTQYF.

This chain links TRBV29-1 with TRBJ2-7; a possible D gene is TRBD1 (5 bases). Trimming removed 4 bases from V and 4 bases from J, with 11 bases in between. The CDR3 has 12 residues. Germline V lookup: CDR1 SQVTM, CDR2 ANQGSEA. The CDR3 protein is CSVGGVGYEQYF. Here the CDR3 DNA reads TGCAGCGTTGGGGGCGTCGGTTACGAGCAGTACTTC.

The sample holds many counts of this clonotype. The chain uses TRBV10-3 and TRBJ2-1; no definite D call. Germline V gene sequence: CDR1 ENHRY, CDR2 SYGVKD. Trimming removed 4 bases from V and 9 bases from J, with 13 bases in between. The CDR3 consists of 13 residues. CDR3 sequence reads: CAISGGTVFEQFF. The CDR3 DNA is TGTGCCATCAGTGGGGGTACGGTCTTTGAGCAGTTCTTC.

This clonotype has a count of ten or more. In DNA form, the CDR3 reads TGTGCCAGCAGCCGGACTAGCGTCTCCTACGAGCAGTACTTC. This gives the protein CASSRTSVSYEQYF. The gene calls are TRBV4-2 and TRBJ2-7; 9 bases line up with TRBD2. J lost 0 bases, V lost 4 bases, and 1 base had no gene match. Germline CDR1 reads LGHNA; CDR2 reads YNFKEQ. The CDR3 sequence is 14 residues long.

This clonotype came up many times. The V gene is TRBV3-1, the J gene TRBJ1-1; no firm D call. V was cut by 2 bases and J by 1 base, with 5 bases left in between. The CDR3 runs to 13 residues. Germline values: CDR1 LGHDT, CDR2 YNNKEL (reference sequence). The CDR3: CASSQQPNTEAFF. The CDR3 DNA follows: TGTGCCAGCAGCCAACAGCCGAACACTGAAGCTTTCTTT.